These T cell receptor beta chains were read from a single sample in a study of shared clonotypes between healthy human individuals. Profiled with immunoSEQ multiplex PCR; TCRdb holds only in-frame clones, not every one. The table includes roughly 590,000 clones, around 95% detected once. The sample taken for sequencing was naive CD8+ T cells sorted from blood. The receptors originated from a woman under 40 in good health. CDR3s include the opening cysteine and the closing phenylalanine or tryptophan. A D gene is named only where the DNA matches it firmly. Expanded clones are given a class, and other clones once, few, many or no size at all.

CDR3aa	CDR3nt	abundance	v_gene	d_gene	j_gene
CASTDLGGEGSYEQYF	TGTGCCAGCACCGACTTGGGGGGAGAGGGCTCCTACGAGCAGTACTTC	-	TRBV28	-	TRBJ2-7
CASKTDSETYEQYF	TGTGCCAGCAAAACGGATTCAGAAACCTACGAGCAGTACTTC	-	TRBV27	-	TRBJ2-7
CASSSPGRNYEQYF	TGTGCCAGCAGCTCTCCGGGACGGAACTACGAGCAGTACTTC	-	TRBV7-9	-	TRBJ2-7
CASYATGGREQYF	TGTGCCTCATATGCTACGGGAGGACGCGAGCAGTACTTC	-	TRBV27	TRBD2	TRBJ2-7
CASSQGGESTGELFF	TGTGCCAGCAGCCAGGGGGGTGAGAGCACCGGGGAGCTGTTTTTT	-	TRBV5-5	-	TRBJ2-2
CASSGYLDTEAFF	TGCGCCAGCAGTGGTTACCTAGACACTGAAGCTTTCTTT	-	TRBV10-2	-	TRBJ1-1
CASSESGSSYEQYF	TGTGCCAGCAGTGAAAGCGGAAGCTCCTACGAGCAGTACTTC	-	TRBV28	-	TRBJ2-7
CASSQDGETGYGYTF	TGCGCCAGCAGCCAAGACGGAGAAACGGGTTATGGCTACACCTTC	-	TRBV4-1	-	TRBJ1-2
CASRPRGGNTEAFF	TGCGCCAGCAGACCTAGAGGGGGGAACACTGAAGCTTTCTTT	-	TRBV4-1	-	TRBJ1-1
CASSFSASGRARGNEQFF	TGTGCCAGCAGCTTCTCTGCGAGCGGGAGGGCCAGGGGCAATGAGCAGTTCTTC	-	TRBV11-2	TRBD2	TRBJ2-1
CASNLAGGPEADTQYF	TGTGCCAGCAATCTAGCGGGAGGGCCAGAAGCAGATACGCAGTATTTT	-	TRBV7-9	TRBD2	TRBJ2-3
CAWSGDNYGYTF	TGTGCCTGGAGTGGGGATAACTATGGCTACACCTTC	-	TRBV30	-	TRBJ1-2
CSASFRTGEITPNTGELFF	TGCAGCGCCTCATTCCGGACAGGAGAGATTACCCCAAACACCGGGGAGCTGTTTTTT	-	TRBV29-1	TRBD1	TRBJ2-2
CASSLQAYQETQYF	TGTGCCAGCAGTTTACAGGCTTACCAAGAGACCCAGTACTTC	once	TRBV28	-	TRBJ2-5
CASSLIDRGGYEQYF	TGTGCCAGCAGTTTAATAGACAGGGGAGGCTACGAGCAGTACTTC	-	TRBV28	TRBD1	TRBJ2-7
CASSLGPGPTEAFF	TGTGCCAGCAGCCTAGGTCCGGGGCCAACTGAAGCTTTCTTT	-	TRBV7-6	-	TRBJ1-1
CASSFSGGGTDTQYF	TGTGCCAGCAGTTTTTCGGGAGGGGGGACAGATACGCAGTATTTT	-	TRBV27	TRBD2	TRBJ2-3
CASTHWARRSYNEQFF	TGTGCCAGCACCCATTGGGCCCGACGCTCCTACAATGAGCAGTTCTTC	-	TRBV28	-	TRBJ2-1
CSAVGADRAEAFF	TGCAGCGCCGTGGGGGCAGATCGCGCTGAAGCTTTCTTT	once	TRBV29-1	-	TRBJ1-1
CASSLQARDTGELFF	TGTGCCAGTAGTCTCCAAGCGAGAGATACCGGGGAGCTGTTTTTT	-	TRBV19	-	TRBJ2-2
CASSFGVSSYEQYF	TGTGCCAGTAGTTTTGGGGTAAGCTCCTACGAGCAGTACTTC	-	TRBV19	-	TRBJ2-7
CASSFGPSYGRDIQYF	TGTGCCAGCAGTTTCGGACCTTCGTACGGGAGGGACATTCAGTACTTC	-	TRBV27	TRBD2	TRBJ2-4
CATSNRGPGYTF	TGTGCCACCAGCAACAGGGGGCCAGGCTACACCTTC	-	TRBV15	TRBD1	TRBJ1-2
CASSTRGRQEDTQYF	TGTGCCAGCAGTACCAGGGGGCGCCAGGAAGATACGCAGTATTTT	once	TRBV2	TRBD1	TRBJ2-3
CASSLASLPNYEQYF	TGTGCCAGCAGCTTAGCCTCCCTACCCAACTACGAGCAGTACTTC	-	TRBV7-6	-	TRBJ2-7
CASSLLAGAYNEQFF	TGTGCCAGCAGTTTACTAGCGGGAGCGTACAATGAGCAGTTCTTC	-	TRBV27	TRBD2	TRBJ2-1
CASSLVGDPRGYEQYF	TGTGCCAGCAGCTTAGTAGGGGACCCGCGAGGGTATGAGCAGTACTTC	-	TRBV7-8	-	TRBJ2-7
CSVVSGSSYNEQFF	TGCAGCGTTGTAAGCGGGAGTTCCTACAATGAGCAGTTCTTC	-	TRBV29-1	TRBD2	TRBJ2-1
CASSYSGTSSYNEQFF	TGTGCCAGCAGCTATAGCGGGACCTCCTCCTACAATGAGCAGTTCTTC	-	TRBV7-2	TRBD2	TRBJ2-1
CASISSAGGIRNYEQYF	TGTGCCAGCATTTCATCGGCCGGCGGGATCAGAAATTACGAGCAGTACTTC	-	TRBV28	-	TRBJ2-7
CSVEWTYNEQFF	TGCAGCGTTGAATGGACCTACAATGAGCAGTTCTTC	-	TRBV29-1	-	TRBJ2-1
CSVEGLVTGEGEKLFF	TGCAGCGTTGAAGGTCTTGTGACAGGGGAGGGTGAAAAACTGTTTTTT	-	TRBV29-1	TRBD1	TRBJ1-4
CASSQRTSAVYEQYF	TGTGCCAGCAGTCAACGGACTAGCGCCGTCTACGAGCAGTACTTC	-	TRBV11-2	TRBD2	TRBJ2-7
CATSREGLAVKETQYF	TGTGCCACCAGTAGGGAGGGTCTAGCGGTTAAAGAGACCCAGTACTTC	-	TRBV15	TRBD2	TRBJ2-5
CASSDCGRGPSQSYEQYF	TGTGCCAGCAGTGACTGTGGGAGGGGGCCATCGCAATCCTACGAGCAGTACTTC	-	TRBV6-4	-	TRBJ2-7
CASSYHRGGAFF	TGTGCCAGCAGCTATCACAGGGGTGGAGCTTTCTTT	-	TRBV7-9	TRBD1	TRBJ1-1
CASSESGGSLQETQYF	TGTGCCAGCAGTGAATCTGGCGGGAGCCTACAAGAGACCCAGTACTTC	-	TRBV6-1	TRBD2	TRBJ2-5
CASSPRAVTSGANVLTF	TGTGCCAGCAGTCCCCGGGCGGTAACCTCTGGGGCCAACGTCCTGACTTTC	-	TRBV28	-	TRBJ2-6
CASSSGTSRGEQYF	TGTGCCAGCAGCTCAGGGACTAGCAGGGGCGAGCAGTACTTC	-	TRBV13	TRBD2	TRBJ2-7
CASSYTNTGELFF	TGTGCCAGCAGTTATACGAACACCGGGGAGCTGTTTTTT	once	TRBV6-5	-	TRBJ2-2
CASSSWLDLNEKLFF	TGTGCCAGCAGTTCGTGGTTAGATCTTAATGAAAAACTGTTTTTT	once	TRBV27	-	TRBJ1-4
CATLGGANYGYTF	TGTGCGACCTTGGGGGGGGCTAACTATGGCTACACCTTC	-	TRBV28	-	TRBJ1-2
CASSPIWDRGTYEQYF	TGCGCCAGCAGCCCAATATGGGACAGGGGAACCTACGAGCAGTACTTC	-	TRBV5-1	TRBD1	TRBJ2-7
CASPNGAAYEQYF	TGTGCCAGCCCAAACGGGGCAGCCTACGAGCAGTACTTC	-	TRBV5-6	-	TRBJ2-7
CASALGGEGDIQYF	TGTGCCAGCGCCTTGGGTGGGGAGGGTGACATTCAGTACTTC	-	TRBV28	TRBD2	TRBJ2-4
CAWWREGPFTEAFF	TGTGCCTGGTGGCGAGAGGGGCCGTTTACAGAAGCTTTCTTT	-	TRBV30	-	TRBJ1-1
CASSSLLFTNEQFF	TGTGCCAGCAGTTCTCTGCTTTTTACCAATGAGCAGTTCTTC	-	TRBV27	-	TRBJ2-1
CASSSTPVGTGGDNEQFF	TGTGCCAGCAGCTCCACCCCGGTTGGGACAGGGGGGGACAATGAGCAGTTCTTC	-	TRBV7-3	TRBD1	TRBJ2-1